The TCR beta chain described here comes from a study of T cell responses to AZD1222 COVID-19 vaccine. General study points: Spike-specific TCR breadth and depth went up after people got two AZD1222 doses. Just a handful of people given AZD1222 tested seropositive at baseline.

Only in-frame clones appear in the TCRdb table, and some are missing; sequencing was by immunoSEQ multiplex PCR. The profile shows fewer than 140,000 clones, 90% of them singletons. Comment on this clone: Its antigen is undetermined.

Trimming cost V 0 bases and J 2 bases, with 8 bases left between them. The CDR3 is made up of 14 amino acids. Germline CDR1 and CDR2: LGHNA and YNFKEQ. The source of this sequence is an adult in good health. The chain joins TRBV4-2 to TRBJ2-7; the D is unclear. The material was peripheral blood, obtained on day 0 of AZD1222 vaccination. The CDR3 DNA sequence: TGTGCCAGCAGCCAAGATGGCGGAGCCTACGAGCAGTACTTC. Translated, it gives CASSQDGGAYEQYF.